The 2 T cell receptor beta chains below come from one sample, sequenced in a study of shared clonotypes between healthy human individuals. CD8 cells classed as naive were CD45RO-negative and positively selected for CCR7, excluding terminally differentiated effector memory CD45RA+ cells. Measured with immunoSEQ multiplex PCR; TCRdb has only the in-frame clones, and not every one. In the table there are about 2.2 million clones, around 93% of which are singletons. The sample taken for sequencing was naive CD8+ T cells from PBMCs. All receptors come from a man younger than 35 in good health. Some clones in this sample may be carry-over from other donors' samples.

V usage is TRBV4-2 and J usage is TRBJ2-1, with no clear D. The CDR3 consists of 12 residues. Trimming removed 1 base at V and 8 bases at J, with 6 bases between. CDR1 is LGHNA and CDR2 is YNFKEQ in the germline V gene. The CDR3 sequence: CASSQGNHEQFF. The CDR3 DNA reads TGTGCCAGCAGCCAAGGGAACCATGAGCAGTTCTTC.

This chain links TRBV7-2 with TRBJ2-2, with no clear D. CDR3 length: 17 amino acids. V was pared by 0 bases and J by 5 bases, with 16 bases between. Germline V gives CDR1 SGHTA, CDR2 FQGNSA. CDR3 nucleotide sequence: TGTGCCAGCAGCTTAGCTGAGCCCTGGGCCCATACCGGGGAGCTGTTTTTT. It is translated as CASSLAEPWAHTGELFF.